These 22 T cell receptor beta chains share one sample of origin, sequenced in a study of blood T cell repertoires in COVID-19. Sequencing used immunoSEQ multiplex PCR; TCRdb keeps in-frame clones, though not all of them. The data show a few hundred thousand clones, about 85% seen once. What was sequenced was PBMCs or T cells enriched from blood (not recorded which). Every receptor here comes from a woman in her fifties or sixties who had recovered from COVID-19.

The rearrangement joins TRBV12-3 or TRBV12-4 to TRBJ1-1, with a tentative D call TRBD1 (6 bases). This CDR3 is 12 amino acids long. V lost 5 bases and J lost 5, with 9 bases in between. The CDR3 nucleotides read TGTGCCAGCAGTCTCAGGGGAACTGAAGCTTTCTTT. This gives the protein CASSLRGTEAFF.

CDR3: CASSMKGGEQFF. CDR3 coding DNA: TGTGCCAGCAGCATGAAAGGAGGTGAGCAGTTCTTC. The chain carries TRBV11-2 and TRBJ2-1; weak D call: TRBD2 (5 bases). Germline V gives CDR1 SGHAT, CDR2 FQNNGV. Trimming pared 5 bases from V and 9 bases from J, leaving 11 bases between. The CDR3 length is 12 residues. Complete variable domain (other parts from reference TRBV11-2 and TRBJ2-1): EAGVAQSPRYKIIEKRQSVAFWCNPISGHATLYWYQQILGQGPKLLIQFQNNGVVDDSQLPKDRFSAERLKGVDSTLKIQPAKLEDSAVYLCASSMKGGEQFFGPGTRLTVL.

This chain joins TRBV11-2 and TRBJ1-2; 9 bases are a match to TRBD1. CDR1 and CDR2 (germline): SGHAT, FQNNGV. CDR3 length equals 16 residues. V gave up 6 bases and J gave up 8 bases; unmatched junction bases: 16. The CDR3 bases are TGTGCCAGCAGAAAGCCGGGACAGGGCCCCTCGCGGGGCTACACCTTC. It codes for CASRKPGQGPSRGYTF. The variable domain in full, completed from reference TRBV11-2 and TRBJ1-2, reads EAGVAQSPRYKIIEKRQSVAFWCNPISGHATLYWYQQILGQGPKLLIQFQNNGVVDDSQLPKDRFSAERLKGVDSTLKIQPAKLEDSAVYLCASRKPGQGPSRGYTFGSGTRLTVV.

The chain combines TRBV6-5 with TRBJ2-2; 8 bases are shared with TRBD1. The V gene's germline CDR1 is MNHEY and CDR2 SVGAGI. This CDR3 has 15 residues. V lost 4 bases, J lost 2 bases, and 3 bases stayed unmatched. DNA for the CDR3: TGTGCCAGCAGTTGGACAGGGAAAAACACCGGGGAGCTGTTTTTT. It is translated as CASSWTGKNTGELFF.

The rearrangement joins TRBV11-2 to TRBJ1-3; D is ambiguous. The V gene's germline CDR1 is SGHAT and CDR2 FQNNGV. The CDR3 extends over 13 amino acids. Trimming took 5 bases from V and 6 from J, leaving 11 bases between them. The CDR3 nucleotides read TGTGCCAGCAGCGTTACAACACCAAACACCATATATTTT. It translates to CASSVTTPNTIYF.

This chain connects TRBV7-2 to TRBJ1-2, with TRBD1 matching over 10 bases. V was pared by 3 bases and J by 7 bases, with 2 bases of the junction left unmatched. This CDR3 comprises 13 residues. CDR1 and CDR2 from the germline V gene are SGHTA and FQGNSA. Here the CDR3 DNA reads TGTGCCAGCAGCTTCAGACAGGGGGCTGGCTACACCTTC. Residues: CASSFRQGAGYTF.

The chain couples TRBV18 to TRBJ2-1, with TRBD1 identical over 9 bases. CDR1 is KGHSH, CDR2 LQKENI, per germline. The trim removed 3 bases at V and 3 bases at J, leaving 6 bases unmatched. This CDR3 has 16 residues. DNA for the CDR3: TGTGCCAGCTCACCTCAGACAGGGGGACTCTACAATGAGCAGTTCTTC. Translation: CASSPQTGGLYNEQFF.

The chain couples TRBV7-9 to TRBJ1-2; D ambiguous. Trimming pared 6 bases from V and 5 bases from J, leaving 16 bases between. The germline V gene has CDR1 SEHNR and CDR2 FQNEAQ (reference sequence). The CDR3 totals 14 residues. The CDR3 sequence: CASRPVAGHYGYTF. CDR3 bases: TGTGCCAGCAGGCCAGTGGCGGGTCATTATGGCTACACCTTC.

This chain connects TRBV19 to TRBJ2-1; D is perhaps TRBD2 (6 bases). The V and J ends lost 5 bases and 10 bases respectively, with 24 bases between them. Germline CDR1 LNHDA, CDR2 SQIVND (reference sequence). The CDR3 covers 16 residues. CDR3 coding DNA: TGTGCCAGTAGTGGACTCCGCGGGACTTCCAAAGGGGAGCAGTTCTTC. It codes for CASSGLRGTSKGEQFF.

The chain carries TRBV25-1 and TRBJ2-5; 7 positions agree with TRBD1. V was clipped by 2 bases and J by 5 bases; unmatched bases: 5. The CDR3 sequence is 14 residues long. Germline assignment: CDR1 MGHDK and CDR2 SYGVNS. The CDR3 here is CASSEAGTVETQYF. For the CDR3, the DNA is TGTGCCAGCAGTGAAGCCGGGACAGTCGAGACCCAGTACTTC.

This chain links TRBV5-1 with TRBJ2-7, with 8 bases fitting TRBD1. Germline CDR1 and CDR2: SGHRS and YFSETQ. The ends lost 0 bases at V and 5 bases at J; junction bases unmatched: 1. This CDR3 region has 13 residues. The CDR3 DNA reads TGCGCCAGCAGCTTGGAGACAGGGGACGAGCAGTACTTC. Protein: CASSLETGDEQYF.

The J gene is TRBJ1-6, the V gene TRBV5-4, with TRBD1 matching over 9 bases. The junction had 7 bases not matched to a gene; V was cut back by 4 bases and J by 8 bases. Germline V gene data show CDR1 as SGHNT and CDR2 as YYREEE (reference sequence). This CDR3 contains 15 residues. The CDR3 loop is CASSQTTGGYSPLHF. CDR3 nucleotides: TGTGCCAGCAGCCAGACGACAGGGGGTTATTCACCCCTCCACTTT.

The chain employs TRBV4-2 and TRBJ2-2; tentatively, D is TRBD2 (7 bases). Trimming took off 0 bases at V and 2 bases at J, with 10 bases between the two ends. The CDR3 has 16 residues. Germline CDR1 reads LGHNA; CDR2 reads YNFKEQ. This chain's CDR3 is CASSQDGGRNTGELFF. The CDR3 DNA reads TGTGCCAGCAGCCAAGACGGGGGGCGTAACACCGGGGAGCTGTTTTTT.

The CDR3 here is CASSQPKRGGTGELFF. The CDR3 DNA reads as TGTGCCAGCAGCCAACCTAAGCGGGGGGGAACCGGGGAGCTGTTTTTT. The V call is TRBV3-1 (or the pseudogene TRBV3-2), the J call TRBJ2-2; 10 nucleotides match TRBD2. The CDR3 runs 16 residues. Trimming cost V 2 bases and J 5 bases; bases outside gene matches: 5. CDR1 and CDR2 (germline): LGHDT, YNNKEL (reference sequence).

The J gene is TRBJ1-1, the V gene TRBV12-5; D may be TRBD1 (5 bases). V dropped 3 bases and J dropped 1 base, with 15 bases sitting between them. The CDR3 consists of 16 residues. Germline V gene lookup returns CDR1 LGHNT and CDR2 FRNRAP. This CDR3 is CASGLRVGAENTEAFF. In DNA, the CDR3 is TGTGCTAGTGGTTTAAGGGTAGGGGCCGAGAACACTGAAGCTTTCTTT.

The chain uses TRBV4-1 and TRBJ2-3; 9 positions agree with TRBD2. The CDR3 has 18 residues. The trim removed 1 base at V and 7 bases at J, leaving 15 bases unmatched. Germline-derived CDR1 and CDR2 are MGHRA and YSYEKL. CDR3 residues: CASSQASYGGGAGYTQYF. CDR3 nucleotides: TGCGCCAGCAGCCAAGCTTCGTACGGCGGGGGGGCCGGGTATACGCAGTATTTT.

The rearrangement links TRBV2 to TRBJ1-6; TRBD1 is a possible D gene (5 bases). CDR3 length: 15 residues. CDR1 is SNHLY and CDR2 is FYNNEI in the germline V gene. Trimming pared 5 bases from V and 9 bases from J, leaving 17 bases between. In nucleotides, the CDR3 is TGTGCCAGCAGTACCGCTGGATGGGGGGGTTCACCCCTCCACTTT. It encodes CASSTAGWGGSPLHF.

The chain has TRBV7-2 and TRBJ1-6; D uncertain. Looked up from germline, CDR1 is SGHTA and CDR2 is FQGNSA. V dropped 6 bases and J dropped 6 bases, with 3 bases sitting between them. CDR3 size: 11 residues. The CDR3 DNA is TGTGCCAGCAGTCTTAATTCACCCCTCCACTTT. Translating it yields CASSLNSPLHF.

The rearrangement links TRBV5-4 to TRBJ2-7, with TRBD2 as a possible D gene (5 bases). Germline CDR1 SGHNT, CDR2 YYREEE (reference sequence). V was trimmed by 4 bases and J by 4 bases, leaving 21 bases between them. CDR3 length: 16 amino acids. DNA for the CDR3: TGTGCCAGCAGCCTACGGACTCTAGGAATGGATTACGAGCAGTACGTC. This encodes CASSLRTLGMDYEQYV.

The chain is built from TRBV10-3 and TRBJ2-7; 7 bases match TRBD1. The J segment lost 1 base and the V segment lost 5 bases, leaving 2 bases of the junction unmatched. This CDR3 is 13 amino acids long. The germline CDR1 and CDR2 sequences are ENHRY and SYGVKD. CDR3 protein: CAISRDRSYEQYF. Written as DNA, the CDR3 is TGTGCCATCAGTCGGGACAGATCCTACGAGCAGTACTTC.

This chain links TRBV18 with TRBJ1-2; TRBD1 aligns across 7 bases. CDR1 KGHSH and CDR2 LQKENI come from the germline V gene. The CDR3 has 14 amino acids. Trimming at V came to 3 bases and at J to 4 bases, leaving 5 bases not matched to a gene. CDR3 in DNA: TGTGCCAGCTCACCTGTCCGGGACAGCTATGGCTACACCTTC. Its protein product is CASSPVRDSYGYTF.

The chain links TRBV5-1 to TRBJ2-7; D perhaps matches TRBD2 (6 bases). Deletions cut 0 bases from V and 2 bases from J, with 12 bases between. Per the germline V gene, CDR1 is SGHRS and CDR2 is YFSETQ. This CDR3 has 15 amino acids. CDR3 DNA: TGCGCCAGCAGCTTGGCCGCGGGGAGTACCTACGAGCAGTACTTC. This codes for CASSLAAGSTYEQYF.